A selection of T cell receptor beta chains follows, all from one sample in a study of blood T cell repertoires in COVID-19. Profiling relied on immunoSEQ multiplex PCR, and the TCRdb table lists in-frame clones only, not all of them. The sample has more than 95,000 clones; roughly 80% are singletons. Sequencing used peripheral blood. The receptor set was obtained from an elderly woman with acute or convalescent COVID-19. Each CDR3 is given with its conserved first and last residue. The order of the fields is D gene, V gene, J gene, clone size, CDR3 protein, CDR3 DNA. The D gene is left open where the match is weak. Not every row has a clone size; where given, it reads once, few, many or a size class.

TRBD2,TRBV27,TRBJ2-1,NA,CASSWTSGLSYNEQFF,TGTGCCAGCAGTTGGACTAGCGGGCTCTCCTACAATGAGCAGTTCTTC
TRBD1,TRBV7-9,TRBJ2-5,NA,CASSLGQGAAETQYF,TGTGCCAGCAGCCTGGGACAGGGGGCTGCAGAGACCCAGTACTTC
NA,TRBV11-3,TRBJ2-1,NA,CASSASGLYNEQFF,TGTGCCAGCAGTGCCAGCGGGCTTTACAATGAGCAGTTCTTC
TRBD2,TRBV24-1,TRBJ2-1,NA,CATSGGGRVYEQFF,TGTGCCACCAGTGGGGGAGGGCGCGTCTATGAGCAGTTCTTC
TRBD2,TRBV6-5,TRBJ2-1,NA,CASSSGLAYNEQFF,TGTGCCAGCAGTTCCGGACTAGCGTACAATGAGCAGTTCTTC
NA,TRBV11-2,TRBJ2-1,NA,CASSLRPGIGPYNEQFF,TGTGCCAGCAGCTTAAGACCGGGGATCGGCCCCTACAATGAGCAGTTCTTC
TRBD1,TRBV6-5,TRBJ1-5,NA,CASSLTGVNQPQHF,TGTGCCAGCAGCCTTACAGGGGTCAATCAGCCCCAGCATTTT
TRBD1,TRBV19,TRBJ1-5,once,CASSTGQGKIQPQHF,TGTGCCAGTAGCACGGGACAGGGGAAAATTCAGCCCCAGCATTTT
NA,TRBV6-4,TRBJ1-5,NA,CASRPRGRTGNQPQHF,TGTGCCAGCAGGCCTCGTGGCAGGACGGGGAATCAGCCCCAGCATTTT
TRBD2,TRBV9,TRBJ2-1,NA,CASSVGLAGVSYNEQFF,TGTGCCAGCAGCGTAGGCCTAGCGGGAGTTTCGTACAATGAGCAGTTCTTC
NA,TRBV19,TRBJ2-1,NA,CAAGYNEQFF,TGTGCCGCCGGGTACAATGAGCAGTTCTTC
NA,TRBV30,TRBJ2-4,NA,CAWRVRGTKNIQYF,TGTGCCTGGAGGGTAAGAGGGACCAAAAACATTCAGTACTTC
TRBD2,TRBV27,TRBJ2-7,NA,CASSRGLAGAYEQYF,TGTGCCAGCAGTAGGGGACTAGCGGGAGCCTACGAGCAGTACTTC
NA,TRBV5-1,TRBJ1-5,NA,CASSFAGSSNQPQHF,TGCGCCAGCAGCTTTGCAGGAAGCAGCAATCAGCCCCAGCATTTT
NA,TRBV24-1,TRBJ2-1,NA,CATSEAASYNEQFF,TGTGCCACCAGTGAGGCGGCATCCTACAATGAGCAGTTCTTC
TRBD2,TRBV27,TRBJ2-1,NA,CASSLLSSGRAGQFF,TGTGCCAGCAGTTTACTAAGTAGCGGGAGGGCAGGGCAGTTCTTC
TRBD2,TRBV15,TRBJ2-1,NA,CATSRGRGSGREGNEQFF,TGTGCCACCAGCAGGGGCCGGGGTAGCGGGAGGGAGGGTAATGAGCAGTTCTTC
TRBD1,TRBV2,TRBJ2-5,once,CASKWDRGQETQYF,TGTGCCAGCAAGTGGGACAGGGGGCAAGAGACCCAGTACTTC
NA,TRBV9,TRBJ1-1,NA,CASSVEANTEAFF,TGTGCCAGCAGCGTTGAAGCGAACACTGAAGCTTTCTTT
NA,TRBV28,TRBJ2-5,NA,CASSFLRNESRDNQETQYF,TGTGCCAGCAGTTTTCTGCGAAACGAGTCACGGGACAACCAAGAGACCCAGTACTTC
TRBD1,TRBV10-2,TRBJ2-6,NA,CASKAGGTTGANVLTF,TGCGCCAGCAAGGCAGGGGGCACTACTGGGGCCAACGTCCTGACTTTC
TRBD1,TRBV6-6,TRBJ1-1,NA,CASRGQETEAFF,TGTGCCAGCAGAGGACAGGAAACTGAAGCTTTCTTT
TRBD1,TRBV7-2,TRBJ2-5,NA,CASSLAGTGEETQYF,TGTGCCAGCAGCTTAGCGGGGACAGGGGAAGAGACCCAGTACTTC
NA,TRBV6-5,TRBJ1-1,few,CASRAPGGTEAFF,TGTGCCAGCAGGGCCCCAGGTGGGACTGAAGCTTTCTTT
NA,TRBV11-3,TRBJ1-1,NA,CASSLRTLAQAFF,TGTGCCAGCAGCTTAAGGACTCTAGCCCAAGCTTTCTTT
TRBD2,TRBV11-2,TRBJ2-1,NA,CASSRGLAINNEQFF,TGTGCCAGCAGCCGGGGACTAGCGATAAACAATGAGCAGTTCTTC
TRBD1,TRBV6-5,TRBJ1-2,NA,CASGSTGSNYGYTF,TGTGCCAGCGGTTCGACAGGGAGTAACTATGGCTACACCTTC
NA,TRBV7-2,TRBJ1-5,NA,CASSTSGVRNQPQHF,TGTGCCAGCAGCACCTCAGGGGTTCGCAATCAGCCCCAGCATTTT
NA,TRBV4-3,TRBJ2-2,NA,CASSQDRGGAGELFF,TGCGCCAGCAGCCAAGATCGTGGGGGCGCCGGGGAGCTGTTTTTT
NA,TRBV7-9,TRBJ1-3,NA,CASSSPQGFSGNTIYF,TGTGCCAGCAGCTCACCACAGGGCTTCTCTGGAAACACCATATATTTT
TRBD2,TRBV9,TRBJ2-3,NA,CASSILAGRDTQYF,TGTGCCAGCAGCATCCTAGCGGGGCGGGATACGCAGTATTTT
NA,TRBV2,TRBJ1-2,many,CASKGGANYGYTF,TGTGCCAGCAAGGGAGGAGCTAACTATGGCTACACCTTC
NA,TRBV27,TRBJ2-3,few,CASSRTGPSTDTQYF,TGTGCCAGCAGTCGAACAGGCCCTAGCACAGATACGCAGTATTTT
NA,TRBV7-9,TRBJ1-1,NA,CASSLMGARAFF,TGTGCCAGCAGCTTAATGGGGGCGCGGGCTTTCTTT
NA,TRBV7-2,TRBJ2-2,NA,CASSSGRTNTGELFF,TGTGCCAGCAGCTCAGGAAGGACGAACACCGGGGAGCTGTTTTTT
TRBD1,TRBV7-2,TRBJ2-7,few,CASSLARGHYEQYF,TGTGCCAGCAGCTTAGCCAGGGGGCACTACGAGCAGTACTTC